The source of this T cell receptor beta chain is a study of OX40 agonist ivuxolimab in advanced cancers. Whole-study results and caveats: Expanded clones were, on average, more numerous in CD8+ T cells than in CD4+. Partial responders treated at 0.1-3.0 mg/kg exhibited clonal expansion among the lowest measured.

V lost 1 base and J 5 bases, leaving 11 bases between the germline ends. This CDR3 contains 14 residues. Per germline, CDR1 SGHAT and CDR2 FQDESV (reference sequence). As concerns this clone: The target antigen is unknown.

Data came from immunoSEQ multiplex PCR; TCRdb stores just in-frame clones and leaves some out. The table includes tens of thousands of clones, over 85% detected once. The sequences come from CD4+ or CD8+ T cells sorted from blood, collected in a trial of the OX40 agonist ivuxolimab. This receptor was obtained from an adult with an advanced solid tumor such as melanoma, head and neck, liver or kidney cancer. The rearrangement joins TRBV11-1 to TRBJ2-5; a weak D match, TRBD1 (5 bases). The CDR3 DNA follows: TGTGCCAGCAGCTTAGTAGGGGTATTGGAGACCCAGTACTTC. This encodes CASSLVGVLETQYF.